The 32 T cell receptor beta chains presented below share a single source sample, sequenced in a study of blood T cells in healthy people across ages. Then a second PCR, running roughly 6 to 11 cycles, was carried out with a sample-barcoded 5' primer and a J-beta primer mix. TCRdb analysed the 5' RACE reads with MiXCR anew, one entry per CDR3 protein. Of almost 1 million distinct CDR3 sequences in the sample, 51% were seen once. What was sequenced was blood. These receptors originate from a woman aged 55-69 years in good health.

This clonotype was detected only a few times. The chain is built from TRBV7-7 and TRBJ2-7, with 8 bases identical to TRBD1. Germline V lookup: CDR1 SSHAT, CDR2 FNYEAQ (reference sequence). The CDR3 spans 13 residues. V dropped 2 bases and J dropped 10; count of bases not matched to a gene: 7. The chain's CDR3 is CASSLSTGGPQYF. The DNA for the CDR3 is TGTGCCAGCAGCTTATCTACAGGGGGACCCCAGTACTTC.

The chain links TRBV20-1 to TRBJ1-1; TRBD1 aligns across 9 bases. Germline assignment: CDR1 DFQATT and CDR2 SNEGSKA (reference sequence). The CDR3 runs to 14 residues. V was clipped by 3 bases and J by 2 bases; unmatched bases: 4. The CDR3 nucleotides are TGCAGTGCTAGCACAGGGGGCGGCAACACTGAAGCTTTCTTT. Protein product: CSASTGGGNTEAFF.

This clonotype appeared once. The chain uses TRBV29-1 and TRBJ1-1; a weak D match, TRBD1 (5 bases). CDR1 is SQVTM, CDR2 ANQGSEA, per germline. Between the trimmed V and J ends, which lost 8 bases and 3 bases, there was a span of 22 bases. The CDR3 loop spans 15 amino acids. CDR3 nucleotides: TGCAGCCTTTCCACCCAGGGAGGGCAGGACACTGAAGCTTTCTTT. This codes for CSLSTQGGQDTEAFF.

In this sample, this clonotype turned up a few times. The genes are TRBV27 and TRBJ2-1; 13 bases are a match to TRBD2. Trimming removed 9 bases from V and 6 bases from J; junction bases left unmatched: 5. Germline V lookup: CDR1 MNHEY, CDR2 SMNVEV (reference sequence). This CDR3 contains 14 residues. CDR3 coding DNA: TGTGCCAGTTGGACTAGCGGGAGTGGCAATGAGCAGTTCTTC. Its translation: CASWTSGSGNEQFF.

V gene TRBV20-1 combines with J gene TRBJ2-5, with D perhaps matching TRBD2 (5 bases). CDR1 DFQATT and CDR2 SNEGSKA come from the germline V gene (reference sequence). This CDR3 comprises 13 residues. This CDR3 reads CKSGSAVPETQYF. Here the CDR3 DNA reads TGCAAAAGTGGGAGTGCTGTACCGGAGACCCAGTACTTC.

V usage is TRBV24-1 and J usage is TRBJ2-3; D is unresolved. V lost 5 bases, J lost 2 bases, and 10 bases lay in between. CDR1 and CDR2 from the germline V gene are KGHDR and SFDVKD. CDR3 length: 14 residues. The CDR3 loop reads CATSGDPHTDTQYF. The CDR3 DNA is TGTGCCACCAGTGGGGATCCCCACACAGATACGCAGTATTTT.

This clonotype was observed a few times. The chain has TRBV20-1 and TRBJ2-4; 12 bases match TRBD2. This CDR3 region has 15 residues. The V segment lost 6 bases and the J segment 0 bases; nucleotides outside the gene matches: 3. Germline assignment: CDR1 DFQATT and CDR2 SNEGSKA (reference sequence). Here the CDR3 DNA reads TGCAGTGCCCAGACTAGCGGGAGAGCCAAAAACATTCAGTACTTC. It translates to CSAQTSGRAKNIQYF.

This clonotype showed up just a few times. The chain carries TRBV5-1 and TRBJ1-1; the D is unclear. The V gene lost 0 bases and the J gene lost 8 bases, with 11 bases spanning the gap. CDR3 length: 13 amino acids. Germline-derived CDR1 and CDR2 are SGHRS and YFSETQ. Written as DNA, the CDR3 is TGCGCCAGCAGCTTGGGGTCTAACCCCGAAGCTTTCTTT. Amino acid sequence: CASSLGSNPEAFF.

The chain couples TRBV11-2 to TRBJ2-1, with 8 bases matching TRBD2. The CDR3 sequence is 17 residues long. With V trimmed by 1 base and J by 9 bases, 14 bases remained unmatched. From germline, CDR1 is SGHAT and CDR2 FQNNGV. This CDR3 reads CASSLVTSGLVLGEQFF. The CDR3 nucleotides are TGTGCCAGCAGCTTAGTTACATCGGGACTAGTTTTGGGTGAGCAGTTCTTC.

The gene calls are TRBV7-9 and TRBJ1-2; D not certain. With 2 bases removed from V and 0 bases from J, the gap between germline ends came to 13 bases. The germline CDR1 and CDR2 sequences are SEHNR and FQNEAQ (reference sequence). CDR3 length equals 16 residues. For the CDR3, the DNA is TGTGCCAGCAGCTTACGTGCTTCTGGGCCTAACTATGGCTACACCTTC. Protein sequence: CASSLRASGPNYGYTF.

The chain employs TRBV6-1 and TRBJ2-5; 8 positions match TRBD1. The CDR3 loop spans 14 amino acids. V shed 7 bases, J shed 5 bases, and the junction held 9 bases outside the gene matches. Germline assignment: CDR1 MNHNS and CDR2 SASEGT. The CDR3 region is CASTPDRGWETQYF. CDR3 DNA: TGTGCCAGCACCCCAGACAGGGGCTGGGAGACCCAGTACTTC.

This clonotype has a handful of counts. V and J are TRBV6-2 or TRBV6-3 and TRBJ2-3; TRBD2 aligns across 14 bases. The CDR3 is 17 residues long. CDR1 is MNHEY, CDR2 SVGEGT, per germline. With V trimmed by 5 bases and J by 4 bases, 8 bases remained unmatched. The CDR3 sequence is CASSPWTSGRSADTQYF. DNA of the CDR3: TGTGCCAGCAGTCCCTGGACTAGCGGGAGGAGCGCAGATACGCAGTATTTT.

The CDR3 reads CASSDASGRANNEQYF. CDR3 in DNA: TGTGCCAGCAGCGATGCTAGCGGGAGGGCCAACAATGAGCAGTACTTC. The chain is built from TRBV7-9 and TRBJ2-1; TRBD2 agrees at 12 bases. The end of the DNA aligns better with TRBJ2-7, so the J call may be wrong. CDR1 SEHNR and CDR2 FQNEAQ come from the germline V gene (reference sequence). This CDR3 has 16 residues.

In this sample, this clonotype turned up a few times. J is TRBJ1-1 and V is TRBV12-3 or TRBV12-4, with 7 bases lining up with TRBD1. The CDR3 has 14 residues. V gave up 3 bases and J gave up 10 bases; unmatched junction bases: 11. CDR3 sequence: CASSFEGASGGAFF. CDR3 sequence (DNA): TGTGCCAGCAGTTTCGAGGGGGCGAGTGGTGGAGCTTTCTTT.

V and J are TRBV20-1 and TRBJ2-1; possibly TRBD1 for D (5 bases). CDR3 size: 15 residues. Germline assignment: CDR1 DFQATT and CDR2 SNEGSKA (reference sequence). The germline V and J ends were trimmed by 5 bases and 5 bases, with 19 bases remaining between them. Written as DNA, the CDR3 is TGCAGTGCTCACCCAGGCAGGGTAGTGGACAATGAGCAGTTCTTC. Protein sequence: CSAHPGRVVDNEQFF.

This clonotype appeared many times. The chain couples TRBV7-9 to TRBJ2-7; 10 bases line up with TRBD2. CDR3 size: 14 residues. The V and J ends lost 5 bases and 3 bases, in that order; junction bases with no gene match: 4. Germline V gene sequence: CDR1 SEHNR, CDR2 FQNEAQ (reference sequence). CDR3 DNA: TGTGCCAGCAGCCGGACTAGCGGAAACTACGAGCAGTACTTC. Its protein is CASSRTSGNYEQYF.

V and J are TRBV7-3 and TRBJ2-1; TRBD1 aligns across 8 bases. Germline V gene data show CDR1 as SGHTA and CDR2 as FQGTGA. The CDR3 has 16 residues. Germline trimming cut 1 base from V and 7 bases from J; bases unmatched to any gene: 9. In DNA, the CDR3 is TGTGCCAGCAGCTTAAGGAACGGACAGGGAATGAATGAGCAGTTCTTC. Protein product: CASSLRNGQGMNEQFF.

This CDR3 is CASTRQTSGSPGEQFF. For the CDR3, the DNA is TGTGCCAGCACCCGACAGACTAGCGGGAGCCCGGGTGAGCAGTTCTTC. This chain uses TRBV2 with TRBJ2-1, with 12 bases lining up with TRBD2. V trimming: 7 bases; J trimming: 9 bases; junction bases outside the gene matches: 13. This CDR3 region has 16 residues. Germline V gene lookup returns CDR1 SNHLY and CDR2 FYNNEI.

This clonotype was seen only a few times. This chain uses TRBV29-1 with TRBJ2-7; a possible D gene is TRBD1 (5 bases). The CDR3 covers 13 residues. CDR1 and CDR2 from the germline V gene are SQVTM and ANQGSEA. Between the trimmed V and J ends, which lost 6 bases and 5 bases, there was a span of 17 bases. CDR3 DNA: TGCAGCGTCGAACAGGTCAGGTCGGACGAGCAGTACTTC. Translated: CSVEQVRSDEQYF.

In DNA, the CDR3 is TGCAGCGTTACCGGGACAGCCGCCTACGAGCAGTACTTC. Translation: CSVTGTAAYEQYF. This sequence joins TRBV29-1 and TRBJ2-7; TRBD1 agrees at 7 bases. Germline CDR1 reads SQVTM; CDR2 reads ANQGSEA. V shed 5 bases, J shed 2 bases, and the junction held 6 bases outside the gene matches. The CDR3 is 13 residues long.

The genes are TRBV4-3 and TRBJ1-4; the D is unclear. V was shortened by 4 bases and J by 7 bases, with 16 bases between the two germline ends. This CDR3 is built from 15 residues. Per the germline V gene, CDR1 is LGHNA and CDR2 is YSLEER. The CDR3 DNA follows: TGCGCCAGCAGCCCGGCGACGGGTCTAACTGAAAAACTGTTTTTT. Encoded protein: CASSPATGLTEKLFF.

This clonotype was picked up a small number of times. The rearrangement uses TRBV4-2 and TRBJ2-3, with 7 nucleotides matching TRBD2. Germline V gene sequence: CDR1 LGHNA, CDR2 YNFKEQ. After removal of 1 base from V and 3 bases from J, the junction contained 7 bases not matched to a gene. The CDR3 runs 16 residues. The CDR3 protein is CASSQVGGSETDTQYF. As DNA, the CDR3 is TGTGCCAGCAGCCAAGTAGGCGGGAGTGAAACAGATACGCAGTATTTT.

Only a few counts were recorded for this clonotype. The gene calls are TRBV20-1 and TRBJ2-7; D is ambiguous. The CDR3 totals 14 residues. Per germline, CDR1 DFQATT and CDR2 SNEGSKA (reference sequence). V was clipped by 0 bases and J by 3 bases, with 12 bases between them. The CDR3 sequence: CSAREVRQDYEQYF. In DNA form, the CDR3 reads TGCAGTGCTAGAGAAGTCCGGCAGGACTACGAGCAGTACTTC.

J is TRBJ1-2 and V is TRBV10-3; D may be TRBD1 (5 bases). This CDR3 region has 14 residues. Trimming cost V 4 bases and J 6 bases, with 15 bases left between them. From germline, CDR1 is ENHRY and CDR2 SYGVKD. The DNA of the CDR3 is TGTGCCATCAGTGGGGGAGCAGGGACCGATGGCTACACCTTC. Encoded protein: CAISGGAGTDGYTF.

The rearrangement links TRBV28 to TRBJ1-2, with a possible D match to TRBD1 (6 bases). Germline V lookup: CDR1 MDHEN, CDR2 SYDVKM. Trimming cost V 3 bases and J 3 bases, with 17 bases left between them. This CDR3 region has 16 residues. The CDR3 DNA sequence: TGTGCCAGCAGTTTGCAGGGACAAGCATTCTACTATGGCTACACCTTC. This codes for CASSLQGQAFYYGYTF.

A few counts support this clonotype. This chain links TRBV7-9 with TRBJ1-4; a possible D gene is TRBD1 (6 bases). The V gene lost 5 bases and the J gene lost 0 bases, with 16 bases spanning the gap. The V gene's germline CDR1 is SEHNR and CDR2 FQNEAQ (reference sequence). CDR3 length: 17 residues. CDR3 sequence reads: CASSRGTRTATNEKLFF. The CDR3 DNA sequence: TGTGCCAGCAGCCGAGGAACCCGGACAGCAACTAATGAAAAACTGTTTTTT.

The chain recombines TRBV5-1 with TRBJ2-1; D may be TRBD1 (6 bases). Germline CDR1 reads SGHRS; CDR2 reads YFSETQ. The CDR3 runs 16 residues. V shed 3 bases and J shed 3 bases, with 16 bases lying between them. CDR3 nucleotide sequence: TGCGCCAGCAGCTGGGGCATGGGGGCGCTCTACAATGAGCAGTTCTTC. Protein sequence: CASSWGMGALYNEQFF. The complete variable domain, with remaining parts taken from reference TRBV5-1 and TRBJ2-1, reads KAGVTQTPRYLIKTRGQQVTLSCSPISGHRSVSWYQQTPGQGLQFLFEYFSETQRNKGNFPGRFSGRQFSNSRSEMNVSTLELGDSALYLCASSWGMGALYNEQFFGPGTRLTVL.

The chain uses TRBV10-3 and TRBJ2-2; unclear D gene. Germline V lookup: CDR1 ENHRY, CDR2 SYGVKD. V was trimmed by 9 bases and J by 2 bases, leaving 10 bases between them. The CDR3 contains 13 residues. CDR3 protein: CAISRDNTGELFF. In DNA form, the CDR3 reads TGTGCCATTTCAAGGGATAACACCGGGGAGCTGTTTTTT.

The V and J genes are TRBV4-3 and TRBJ2-4; TRBD1 matches 10 bases. CDR1 and CDR2 (germline): LGHNA, YSLEER. CDR3 length equals 20 residues. V was clipped by 0 bases and J by 1 base; unmatched bases: 12. CDR3 bases: TGCGCCAGCAGCCAAGACCCACTATTAGACAGGGGGCTGGCCAAAAACATTCAGTACTTC. Protein sequence: CASSQDPLLDRGLAKNIQYF.

The rearrangement joins TRBV29-1 to TRBJ2-1; D not certain. CDR1 and CDR2 from the germline V gene are SQVTM and ANQGSEA. This CDR3 spans 11 amino acids. Trimming cost V 3 bases and J 9 bases, with 9 bases left between them. The CDR3 bases are TGCAGCGTTGATAAGGTGCCTGAGCAGTTCTTC. Its protein product is CSVDKVPEQFF.

This rearrangement joins TRBV4-1 to TRBJ2-5, with 10 bases lining up with TRBD1. This CDR3 region has 15 residues. J lost 7 bases, V lost 2 bases, and 7 bases had no gene match. Germline CDR1 is MGHRA and CDR2 is YSYEKL. CDR3 bases: TGCGCCAGCAGCCAAATGACAGGGGGCATGGGGACCCAGTACTTC. This translates into CASSQMTGGMGTQYF.

The rearrangement joins TRBV12-3 or TRBV12-4 to TRBJ1-5; D unclear. The CDR3 consists of 14 residues. Trimming took 3 bases from V and 3 from J, leaving 9 bases between them. CDR3 sequence reads: CASSFGQNNQPQHF. The DNA of the CDR3 is TGTGCCAGCAGTTTCGGTCAGAACAATCAGCCCCAGCATTTT.